The 20 T cell receptor beta chains reported below all come from one sample, sequenced in a study of blood T cell repertoires in COVID-19. Sequenced by immunoSEQ multiplex PCR; TCRdb stores in-frame clones only, minus some. This repertoire shows 60,000 to 85,000 clones, roughly 70% found once; its top ten account for 2.5% to 3%. Sequenced input: peripheral blood. These receptors originate from a human donor with acute or convalescent COVID-19. The donor label of this sample is uncertain.

This clone was seen only once. The chain links TRBV11-2 to TRBJ2-3; D might be TRBD2 (5 bases). Trimming removed 7 bases at V and 4 bases at J, with 15 bases between. Germline V gives CDR1 SGHAT, CDR2 FQNNGV. This CDR3 contains 14 residues. CDR3 nucleotides: TGTGCCAGCACCTCCCGCCAAGCGGCAGATACGCAGTATTTT. The encoded protein is CASTSRQAADTQYF.

This clone appeared a few times. The gene calls are TRBV18 and TRBJ2-2, with TRBD1 identical over 8 bases. Looked up from germline, CDR1 is KGHSH and CDR2 is LQKENI. The CDR3 covers 15 residues. The V gene end was trimmed by 3 bases and the J gene end by 1 base; junction bases not matched to a gene: 1. CDR3 sequence: CASSPGTGNTGELFF. The DNA of the CDR3 is TGTGCCAGCTCACCGGGGACAGGGAACACCGGGGAGCTGTTTTTT.

The J gene is TRBJ2-7, the V gene TRBV18, with 9 nucleotides matching TRBD2. CDR1 and CDR2 (germline): KGHSH, LQKENI. J gave up 0 bases and V 3 bases, and 6 bases lay outside the gene matches. The CDR3 runs to 16 residues. The CDR3 sequence is CASSPGLAGNSYEQYF. In DNA, the CDR3 is TGTGCCAGCTCACCCGGCCTAGCGGGGAACTCCTACGAGCAGTACTTC.

The chain couples TRBV2 to TRBJ1-2, with 7 bases lining up with TRBD1. V trimming: 7 bases; J trimming: 7 bases; junction bases outside the gene matches: 6. CDR1 is SNHLY, CDR2 FYNNEI, per germline. This CDR3 has 12 residues. This CDR3 reads CASKFQGGGYTF. The CDR3 nucleotides read TGTGCCAGCAAATTCCAGGGGGGTGGCTACACCTTC. Full variable domain (remainder filled in from reference TRBV2 and TRBJ1-2): EPEVTQTPSHQVTQMGQEVILRCVPISNHLYFYWYRQILGQKVEFLVSFYNNEISEKSEIFDDQFSVERPDGSNFTLKIRSTKLEDSAMYFCASKFQGGGYTFGSGTRLTVV.

The V gene is TRBV5-1, the J gene TRBJ2-1, with 10 bases aligning to TRBD2. This CDR3 spans 17 amino acids. CDR1 and CDR2 from the germline V gene are SGHRS and YFSETQ. The V gene end was trimmed by 0 bases and the J gene end by 8 bases; junction bases not matched to a gene: 11. As DNA, the CDR3 is TGCGCCAGCAGCTTGGCCTCGGTAGCGGGAGGTTTCGATGAGCAGTTCTTC. Translating it yields CASSLASVAGGFDEQFF.

The V gene is TRBV4-1, the J gene TRBJ1-3, with TRBD1 matching over 9 bases. The CDR3 contains 18 residues. Trimming cost V 1 base and J 4 bases; bases outside gene matches: 11. Germline CDR1 reads MGHRA; CDR2 reads YSYEKL. CDR3 region: CASSQAPPGTGRGNTIYF. CDR3 DNA sequence: TGCGCCAGCAGCCAAGCTCCCCCCGGGACAGGGAGGGGAAACACCATATATTTT.

This chain joins TRBV6-2 or TRBV6-3 and TRBJ2-7; 10 bases align to TRBD2. Germline V gene data show CDR1 as MNHEY and CDR2 as SVGEGT. This CDR3 has 15 amino acids. Germline trimming cut 4 bases from V and 3 bases from J; bases unmatched to any gene: 6. In DNA, the CDR3 is TGTGCCAGCAGTTCGCCCACTAGCGGGATCTACGAGCAGTACTTC. It specifies CASSSPTSGIYEQYF.

The gene calls are TRBV6-5 and TRBJ1-1, with a tentative D call TRBD1 (5 bases). With 7 bases removed from V and 4 bases from J, the gap between germline ends came to 16 bases. CDR3 length: 14 amino acids. The germline gives CDR1 MNHEY, CDR2 SVGAGI. CDR3 in amino acids: CASIPGIPGTEAFF. The CDR3 DNA reads as TGTGCCAGCATACCAGGGATCCCGGGCACTGAAGCTTTCTTT.

This chain uses TRBV7-2 with TRBJ1-2; 11 bases are a match to TRBD1. Germline values: CDR1 SGHTA, CDR2 FQGNSA. The CDR3 is 17 amino acids. V lost 5 bases to trimming and J lost 5 bases; unmatched junction nucleotides: 13. The CDR3 DNA sequence: TGTGCCAGCAGCCCCTGGACAGGGGGCGAGGGAGGGTATGGCTACACCTTC. It is translated as CASSPWTGGEGGYGYTF.

The chain has TRBV18 and TRBJ1-5, with D perhaps TRBD1 (6 bases). The ends were cut back, 6 bases at V and 3 bases at J, with 21 bases in the middle. The CDR3 has 17 residues. CDR1 KGHSH and CDR2 LQKENI come from the germline V gene. The CDR3: CASSGGGANDFNQPQHF. CDR3 nucleotide sequence: TGTGCCAGCTCCGGTGGGGGCGCAAACGATTTCAATCAGCCCCAGCATTTT.

The chain couples TRBV10-3 to TRBJ1-4; possible D gene TRBD1, 5 bases. V was cut by 5 bases and J by 8 bases, with 21 bases left in between. Germline V gene sequence: CDR1 ENHRY, CDR2 SYGVKD. This CDR3 spans 16 amino acids. The CDR3 region has the DNA TGTGCCATCAGTTCAACTGGGGCACTCGCGCAGGAAAAACTGTTTTTT. Encoded protein: CAISSTGALAQEKLFF.

V is TRBV5-6 and J is TRBJ2-3; tentatively, D is TRBD2 (6 bases). This CDR3 is built from 14 residues. The V gene's germline CDR1 is SGHDT and CDR2 YYEEEE. Between the trimmed V and J ends, which lost 3 bases and 1 base, there was a span of 9 bases. The CDR3 DNA reads TGTGCCAGCAGCTCGGGCGGGGGCACAGATACGCAGTATTTT. Its translation: CASSSGGGTDTQYF.

Here the CDR3 DNA reads TGTGCCACCAGTGATTACCCAGGAACCGGGGAGCTGTTTTTT. Its translation: CATSDYPGTGELFF. V is TRBV24-1 and J is TRBJ2-2; no definite D call. CDR1 is KGHDR, CDR2 SFDVKD, per germline. The CDR3 has 14 amino acids. V was clipped by 2 bases and J by 5 bases, with 8 bases between them.

This chain uses TRBV7-9 with TRBJ2-5; TRBD2 might be the D (6 bases). Germline V gene data show CDR1 as SEHNR and CDR2 as FQNEAQ (reference sequence). The CDR3 extends over 13 amino acids. Trimming pared 4 bases from V and 4 bases from J, leaving 10 bases between. For the CDR3, the DNA is TGTGCCAGCAGCTCACGGAGGGGAGAGACCCAGTACTTC. The encoded protein is CASSSRRGETQYF.

The chain recombines TRBV19 with TRBJ1-2; tentative D call: TRBD1 (5 bases). This CDR3 has 13 amino acids. Germline V lookup: CDR1 LNHDA, CDR2 SQIVND (reference sequence). The germline V and J ends were trimmed by 9 bases and 4 bases, with 15 bases remaining between them. CDR3 loop: CASRQILPYGYTF. The CDR3, as DNA: TGTGCCAGCCGACAGATACTGCCCTATGGCTACACCTTC.

The chain uses TRBV20-1 and TRBJ1-5, with D maybe TRBD1 (5 bases). Germline lookup yields CDR1 DFQATT and CDR2 SNEGSKA (reference sequence). V was trimmed by 3 bases and J by 2 bases, leaving 8 bases between them. CDR3 length: 13 residues. CDR3 nucleotide sequence: TGCAGTGCTAGTCAGGGCGGCAATCAGCCCCAGCATTTT. Translated, it gives CSASQGGNQPQHF.

The V call is TRBV2, the J call TRBJ1-1, with 8 bases lining up with TRBD1. After removal of 7 bases from V and 4 bases from J, the junction contained 8 bases not matched to a gene. Per germline, CDR1 SNHLY and CDR2 FYNNEI. The CDR3 sequence is 14 residues long. The CDR3 region has the DNA TGTGCCAGCAATACCGGACAGGGAGGCACTGAAGCTTTCTTT. Its translation: CASNTGQGGTEAFF.

V and J are TRBV10-3 and TRBJ2-1; D may be TRBD1 (5 bases). Germline lookup yields CDR1 ENHRY and CDR2 SYGVKD. Trimming took 8 bases from V and 4 from J, leaving 12 bases between them. The CDR3 is 13 residues long. CDR3 DNA sequence: TGTGCCATCGGGGCAGGGAAGTACAATGAGCAGTTCTTC. Residues: CAIGAGKYNEQFF.

This chain joins TRBV19 and TRBJ2-1, with 7 nucleotides matching TRBD2. The CDR3 consists of 15 residues. Per germline, CDR1 LNHDA and CDR2 SQIVND (reference sequence). V was pared by 11 bases and J by 2 bases, with 12 bases of the junction left unmatched. The chain's CDR3 is CAVRASGVTYNEQFF. The DNA of the CDR3 is TGTGCCGTCCGAGCAAGCGGGGTTACCTACAATGAGCAGTTCTTC.

This chain connects TRBV29-1 to TRBJ1-1; D ambiguous. The CDR3 consists of 12 residues. The ends were cut back, 3 bases at V and 4 bases at J, with 9 bases in the middle. Germline-derived CDR1 and CDR2 are SQVTM and ANQGSEA. CDR3: CSVDTGSTEAFF. The CDR3 DNA follows: TGCAGCGTTGATACGGGGAGCACTGAAGCTTTCTTT.